The 7 T cell receptor beta chains reported below all come from one sample, sequenced in a study of blood T cell repertoires in COVID-19. Sequencing was performed with immunoSEQ multiplex PCR; in TCRdb, only in-frame clones are kept and a portion is missing. The repertoire holds around 150,000 clones, with almost 85% as singletons. Input material: PBMCs or T cells enriched from blood (not recorded which). These receptors all come from a woman aged 45-65 years with acute COVID-19.

The chain recombines TRBV7-2 with TRBJ1-4, with TRBD1 matching over 9 bases. The trim removed 0 bases at V and 8 bases at J, leaving 7 bases unmatched. The CDR3 loop spans 16 amino acids. CDR1 and CDR2 from the germline V gene are SGHTA and FQGNSA. CDR3 sequence reads: CASSLALDRGGEKLFF. The CDR3 bases are TGTGCCAGCAGCTTAGCGCTGGACAGGGGAGGGGAAAAACTGTTTTTT.

As concerns this clone: The limits of the CDR3 on the DNA are not certain, so only TCRdb's listed CDR3 is given. The chain joins TRBV5-1 to TRBJ1-1. The CDR3 is 14 amino acids in total, end residues counted. Per germline, CDR1 SGHRS and CDR2 YFSETQ. The CDR3: CASSFGEGGTEAFF.

The chain is built from TRBV5-6 and TRBJ1-2; D is ambiguous. This CDR3 is 15 amino acids long. Trimming cost V 6 bases and J 3 bases, with 18 bases left between them. Germline V CDR1 and CDR2: SGHDT, YYEEEE. The CDR3 nucleotides read TGTGCCAGCATCCCTTTGTGGAGGAGAGACTATGGCTACACCTTC. This encodes CASIPLWRRDYGYTF.

The chain carries TRBV4-1 and TRBJ2-3; TRBD2 agrees at 7 bases. Germline CDR1 MGHRA, CDR2 YSYEKL. V gave up 4 bases and J gave up 1 base; unmatched junction bases: 14. The CDR3 length is 18 residues. The CDR3 spells CASSPGFGVREGTDTQYF. The CDR3 nucleotides are TGCGCCAGCAGCCCCGGGTTCGGGGTACGGGAGGGCACAGATACGCAGTATTTT.

This clone has only a few counts. In nucleotides, the CDR3 is TGTGCCAGCAGCAAAAACACAGCCTACGAGCAGTACTTC. Its translation is CASSKNTAYEQYF. This rearrangement joins TRBV6-2 or TRBV6-3 to TRBJ2-7, with D uncertain. The CDR3 consists of 13 residues. From germline, CDR1 is MNHEY and CDR2 SVGEGT. Trimming cost V 6 bases and J 2 bases, with 11 bases left between them.

The genes are TRBV7-9 and TRBJ2-2; 9 bases map to TRBD1. Germline V lookup: CDR1 SEHNR, CDR2 FQNEAQ (reference sequence). CDR3 length: 15 residues. The ends lost 5 bases at V and 7 bases at J; junction bases unmatched: 8. The CDR3 DNA reads as TGTGCCAGCAGCCCGTGGGGACAGGGAGGCGGGGAGCTGTTTTTT. Its translation is CASSPWGQGGGELFF.

Regarding this clone: Different DNA sequences within this sample yield the same CDR3. The V and J genes are TRBV2 and TRBJ2-1, with 7 bases matching TRBD1. The CDR3 runs 13 residues. J gave up 5 bases and V 4 bases, and 2 bases lay outside the gene matches. Germline CDR1 is SNHLY and CDR2 is FYNNEI. This chain's CDR3 is CASSAGTDNEQFF. CDR3 DNA sequence: TGTGCCAGCAGTGCTGGGACAGACAATGAGCAGTTCTTC.